The 25 T cell receptor beta chains listed next were all sequenced from one sample in a study of OX40 agonist ivuxolimab in advanced cancers. The method was immunoSEQ multiplex PCR; TCRdb's version includes in-frame clones alone and lacks a portion of them. This table has some 59,000 clones, less than 85% appearing once. The input for sequencing was CD4+ or CD8+ T cells sorted from blood, taken in a trial of the OX40 agonist ivuxolimab. Receptors were obtained from an adult with an advanced solid tumor such as melanoma, head and neck, liver or kidney cancer.

The rearrangement links TRBV11-1 to TRBJ1-4; 9 positions agree with TRBD1. The V gene end was trimmed by 2 bases and the J gene end by 8 bases; junction bases not matched to a gene: 9. From germline, CDR1 is SGHAT and CDR2 FQDESV (reference sequence). The CDR3 is made up of 16 amino acids. The CDR3: CASSLLPGQGGEKLFF. CDR3 DNA sequence: TGTGCCAGCAGCTTACTACCGGGACAGGGCGGAGAAAAACTGTTTTTT.

This clone showed up just a few times. This chain connects TRBV11-3 to TRBJ2-3; TRBD1 or TRBD2 may be the D gene (6 bases each). V lost 1 base, J lost 8 bases, and 13 bases lay in between. CDR3 length: 14 residues. CDR1 and CDR2 (germline): SGHNT, YENEEA. Written as DNA, the CDR3 is TGTGCCAGCAGCTTAGGGACAAGGGGGGCTACGCAGTATTTT. This codes for CASSLGTRGATQYF.

This rearrangement joins TRBV6-6 to TRBJ2-3; TRBD1 is a possible D gene (5 bases). The CDR3 runs 15 residues. Germline V gives CDR1 MNHNY, CDR2 SVGAGI (reference sequence). Trimming pared 6 bases from V and 4 bases from J, leaving 17 bases between. The chain's CDR3 is CASRTGTFGADTQYF. As DNA, the CDR3 is TGTGCCAGCAGAACAGGTACTTTTGGCGCAGATACGCAGTATTTT.

The rearrangement uses TRBV5-1 and TRBJ2-2; D is perhaps TRBD1 (6 bases). Germline V gene data show CDR1 as SGHRS and CDR2 as YFSETQ. V was trimmed by 5 bases and J by 0 bases, leaving 14 bases between them. This CDR3 is 16 amino acids long. CDR3: CASSQGPLPNTGELFF. The DNA for the CDR3 is TGCGCCAGCAGTCAGGGGCCGCTCCCGAACACCGGGGAGCTGTTTTTT.

This clone is a singleton in its sample. The V gene is TRBV2, the J gene TRBJ2-1; 11 nucleotides agree with TRBD2. The V and J ends lost 6 bases and 7 bases, in that order; junction bases with no gene match: 11. CDR1 and CDR2 from the germline V gene are SNHLY and FYNNEI. The CDR3 sequence is 16 residues long. CDR3: CASRPALAGGRNEQFF. CDR3 DNA: TGTGCCAGCAGACCCGCCCTAGCGGGAGGTCGGAATGAGCAGTTCTTC.

The chain joins TRBV19 to TRBJ1-2; 8 nucleotides match TRBD1. The V gene end was trimmed by 1 base and the J gene end by 5 bases; junction bases not matched to a gene: 3. Germline V gives CDR1 LNHDA, CDR2 SQIVND (reference sequence). The CDR3 length is 14 residues. DNA of the CDR3: TGTGCCAGTAGTATAGGCCGGGACAGGTATGGCTACACCTTC. This encodes CASSIGRDRYGYTF.

This clone was detected a few times. The rearrangement joins TRBV7-3 to TRBJ2-6, with D perhaps TRBD1 or TRBD2 (5 bases each). Germline CDR1 and CDR2: SGHTA and FQGTGA. The CDR3 is made up of 17 amino acids. The V end lost 5 bases, the J end lost 2 bases, and 16 bases lay between the germline ends. CDR3 loop: CASSLNGAVTGANVLTF. DNA for the CDR3: TGTGCCAGCAGCCTTAACGGGGCGGTAACTGGGGCCAACGTCCTGACTTTC.

Comment on this clone: An end of the junction differs from the germline gene, which may be a read error. The rearrangement uses TRBV5-4 and TRBJ1-6, with D unclear. CDR1 is SGHNT, CDR2 YYREEE, per germline (reference sequence). This CDR3 is built from 14 residues. The CDR3 DNA is TGCGCCAGCAGCCAGACCCCAAGCTACTCACCCCTCCACTTT. Translation gives CASSQTPSYSPLHF.

The V and J genes are TRBV2 and TRBJ1-1, with unresolved D. The length of the CDR3 is 13 residues. CDR1 is SNHLY, CDR2 FYNNEI, per germline. The V end was cut by 6 bases, the J end by 1 base, with 9 bases between. The CDR3 protein is CASRILTNTEAFF. In DNA form, the CDR3 reads TGTGCCAGCAGAATTCTTACGAACACTGAAGCTTTCTTT.

The rearrangement links TRBV4-3 to TRBJ1-3; maybe TRBD1 (5 bases). CDR1 is LGHNA and CDR2 is YSLEER in the germline V gene. V was cut by 4 bases and J by 3 bases, with 13 bases left in between. CDR3 length equals 15 residues. Written as DNA, the CDR3 is TGCGCCAGCAGCCCAGAGGGGTCAGTTGGAAACACCATATATTTT. This sequence encodes CASSPEGSVGNTIYF.

This CDR3 reads CASSLGQGLAKNIQYF. The CDR3 region has the DNA TGTGCCAGCAGTTTAGGACAGGGACTAGCCAAAAACATTCAGTACTTC. The chain links TRBV28 to TRBJ2-4; 8 bases map to TRBD1. With V trimmed by 2 bases and J by 0 bases, 3 bases remained unmatched. CDR1 is MDHEN and CDR2 is SYDVKM in the germline V gene. CDR3 size: 16 residues.

The chain recombines TRBV6-5 with TRBJ1-2; 9 nucleotides match TRBD1. With V trimmed by 5 bases and J by 2 bases, 3 bases remained unmatched. Germline CDR1 is MNHEY and CDR2 is SVGAGI. This CDR3 has 14 residues. The CDR3 is CASSRDRDNYGYTF. CDR3 sequence (DNA): TGTGCCAGCAGTCGGGACAGGGACAACTATGGCTACACCTTC.

This chain links TRBV20-1 with TRBJ1-2, with D hard to call. Germline CDR1 DFQATT, CDR2 SNEGSKA (reference sequence). The CDR3 is made up of 11 amino acids. Trimming removed 2 bases at V and 5 bases at J, with 6 bases between. The CDR3 is CSARRQYGYTF. CDR3 coding DNA: TGCAGTGCTAGAAGGCAGTATGGCTACACCTTC.

The rearrangement links TRBV5-1 to TRBJ2-6, with 7 bases matching TRBD1. Germline V gene sequence: CDR1 SGHRS, CDR2 YFSETQ. The CDR3 totals 16 residues. V lost 4 bases to trimming and J lost 2 bases; unmatched junction nucleotides: 6. The CDR3 is CASSRTGDPGANVLTF. DNA of the CDR3: TGCGCCAGCAGCCGTACAGGGGACCCTGGGGCCAACGTCCTGACTTTC.

The chain is built from TRBV2 and TRBJ2-1, with TRBD2 matching over 12 bases. Germline values: CDR1 SNHLY, CDR2 FYNNEI. The V and J ends lost 1 base and 7 bases, in that order; junction bases with no gene match: 2. The CDR3 has 15 amino acids. The CDR3 DNA reads as TGTGCCAGCAGTGAAGGGACTAGCGGGGAAAATGAGCAGTTCTTC. This gives the protein CASSEGTSGENEQFF.

The rearrangement uses TRBV19 and TRBJ2-7; the match to TRBD2 covers 11 bases. This CDR3 region has 15 residues. Trimming cost V 2 bases and J 5 bases; bases outside gene matches: 5. Germline V gives CDR1 LNHDA, CDR2 SQIVND (reference sequence). CDR3 bases: TGTGCCAGTAGTATAAGTAGCGGGAGGGCCCACGAGCAGTACTTC. Its protein is CASSISSGRAHEQYF. Drawing the rest from reference TRBV19 and TRBJ2-7, the complete variable domain is DGGITQSPKYLFRKEGQNVTLSCEQNLNHDAMYWYRQDPGQGLRLIYYSQIVNDFQKGDIAEGYSVSREKKESFPLTVTSAQKNPTAFYLCASSISSGRAHEQYFGPGTRLTVT.

The V and J genes are TRBV6-4 and TRBJ2-3, with D possibly called TRBD1 or TRBD2 (5 bases each). The CDR3 covers 15 residues. V gave up 3 bases and J gave up 2 bases, with 12 bases separating them. The germline gives CDR1 MRHNA, CDR2 SNTAGT. CDR3 region: CASSETGRYTDTQYF. The CDR3 DNA sequence: TGTGCCAGCAGTGAAACGGGACGCTACACAGATACGCAGTATTTT.

The V call is TRBV21-1, the J call TRBJ1-5. TRBV21-1 is flagged as a pseudogene. This CDR3 region has 15 residues. The CDR3: CASSKLAFMGQPQHF. DNA of the CDR3: TGTGCCAGCAGCAAGCTGGCCTTTATGGGTCAGCCCCAGCATTTT.

The chain carries TRBV6-5 and TRBJ2-7, with TRBD2 matching 7 bases. Trimming at V came to 5 bases and at J to 2 bases, leaving 9 bases not matched to a gene. This CDR3 comprises 15 residues. Germline V gene lookup returns CDR1 MNHEY and CDR2 SVGAGI. The CDR3 is CASSPPSGSPYEQYF. The DNA of the CDR3 is TGTGCCAGCAGTCCCCCTAGCGGCTCCCCCTACGAGCAGTACTTC.

V gene TRBV29-1 combines with J gene TRBJ2-2; 8 bases align to TRBD1. The CDR3 is 14 amino acids. Germline CDR1 and CDR2: SQVTM and ANQGSEA. V trimming: 6 bases; J trimming: 5 bases; junction bases outside the gene matches: 8. This CDR3 is CSVNDRGDTGELFF. DNA for the CDR3: TGCAGCGTGAACGACAGGGGCGATACCGGGGAGCTGTTTTTT.

The CDR3 DNA reads as TGTGCCAGCAGCTTAGGACTAGCGGGGGGCCGCTTCCCTTCTCATACGCAGTATTTT. It yields the protein CASSLGLAGGRFPSHTQYF. V gene TRBV7-9 combines with J gene TRBJ2-3, with 13 bases that match TRBD2. Germline CDR1 SEHNR, CDR2 FQNEAQ (reference sequence). The V gene end was trimmed by 1 base and the J gene end by 7 bases; junction bases not matched to a gene: 14. The CDR3 is made up of 19 amino acids.

The chain is built from TRBV6-5 and TRBJ1-1; 10 bases agree with TRBD1. The V segment lost 10 bases and the J segment 5 bases; nucleotides outside the gene matches: 10. Germline-derived CDR1 and CDR2 are MNHEY and SVGAGI. This CDR3 has 14 amino acids. The CDR3: CATHRTGGNTEAFF. The CDR3 coding sequence is TGTGCCACCCATCGGACAGGGGGAAATACTGAAGCTTTCTTT.

The V call is TRBV29-1, the J call TRBJ1-4; D gene uncertain. This CDR3 has 13 amino acids. Germline CDR1 is SQVTM and CDR2 is ANQGSEA. V lost 7 bases, J lost 5 bases, and 14 bases lay in between. As DNA, the CDR3 is TGCAGCGCCTCCCAGACTGGGAATGAAAAACTGTTTTTT. Amino acids: CSASQTGNEKLFF.

V and J are TRBV30 and TRBJ2-2; no firm D call. Germline values: CDR1 GTSNPN, CDR2 SVGIG (reference sequence). This CDR3 is 14 amino acids long. Deletions cut 0 bases from V and 7 bases from J, with 12 bases between. CDR3: CAWSVSLRDGELFF. In nucleotides, the CDR3 is TGTGCCTGGAGTGTAAGTTTGAGAGACGGGGAGCTGTTTTTT.

The chain joins TRBV6-5 to TRBJ2-7; D call uncertain. The CDR3 has 11 amino acids. Trimming stripped 5 bases from V and 4 bases from J, with 6 bases between. Germline assignment: CDR1 MNHEY and CDR2 SVGAGI. As DNA, the CDR3 is TGTGCCAGCAGTAGAGGTTACGAGCAGTACTTC. Amino acid sequence: CASSRGYEQYF.